This T cell receptor (beta chain) originates from a study of blood T cell repertoires in COVID-19. Study-level information: Both acute and convalescent COVID-19 samples were obtained from the United States, Italy and Spain.

The CDR3 runs 13 residues. V lost 0 bases and J lost 4, with 6 bases in between. Germline values: CDR1 LNHDA, CDR2 SQIVND (reference sequence). Per the original data handling: Reference gene primer amplification gave estimated nucleated cell counts. Profiled with immunoSEQ multiplex PCR; TCRdb holds only in-frame clones, not every one. V and J calls and clone size are as listed in that table; D and trimming were resolved from the DNA. Here the sample spans some 120,000 clones, 80% to 90% being singletons. The source of this sequence is a human donor in a cohort sampled during active COVID-19. The sequenced sample was peripheral blood. The chain links TRBV19 to TRBJ1-2; a weak D match, TRBD1 (5 bases). This CDR3 reads CASSIDRAYGYTF. In DNA, the CDR3 is TGTGCCAGTAGTATAGACAGGGCCTATGGCTACACCTTC.